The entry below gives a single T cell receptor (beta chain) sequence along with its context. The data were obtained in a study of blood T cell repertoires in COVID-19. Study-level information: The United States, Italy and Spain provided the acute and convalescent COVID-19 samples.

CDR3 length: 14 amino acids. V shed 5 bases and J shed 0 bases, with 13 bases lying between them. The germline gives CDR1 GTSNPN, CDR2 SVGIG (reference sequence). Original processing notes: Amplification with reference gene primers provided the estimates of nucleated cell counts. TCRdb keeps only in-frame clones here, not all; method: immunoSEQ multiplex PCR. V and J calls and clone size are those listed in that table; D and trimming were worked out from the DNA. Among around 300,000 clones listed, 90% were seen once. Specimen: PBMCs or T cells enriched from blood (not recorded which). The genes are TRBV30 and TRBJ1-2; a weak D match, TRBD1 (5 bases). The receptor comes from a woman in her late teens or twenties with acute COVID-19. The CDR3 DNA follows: TGTGCCTGGCTGTCCCCAGGGACTAACTATGGCTACACCTTC. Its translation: CAWLSPGTNYGYTF. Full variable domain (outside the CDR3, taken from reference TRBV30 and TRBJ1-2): SQTIHQWPATLVQPVGSPLSLECTVEGTSNPNLYWYRQAAGRGLQLLFYSVGIGQISSEVPQNLSASRPQDRQFILSSKKLLLSDSGFYLCAWLSPGTNYGYTFGSGTRLTVV.